Sequencing of this T cell receptor (beta chain) was carried out in a study of molecular identifiers for immune sequencing clone quantification. As to this clonotype: One base away lies a much larger clone, so this may be a sequencing read error.

Preparation of naive CD8 libraries involved roughly 18,000 to 1,100,000 sorted cells and 10%, 30% or 50% RNA. CDR1 is MGHRA and CDR2 is YSYEKL in the germline V gene. This CDR3 is 17 amino acids long. J was trimmed by 11 bases and V by 1 base; bases with no gene match: 13. TCRdb reprocessed the PCR reads with MiXCR, giving one entry per CDR3 protein. The table lists over 600,000 distinct CDR3 sequences, about 20% of them singletons. The gene calls are TRBV4-1 and TRBJ1-6, with 8 bases matching TRBD1. The sequenced sample was naive CD8+ T cells from blood, with Jurkat cell RNA spiked in. Subset described: FACS-sorted CD8+CD4-CCR7+CD45RA+ naive T cells. The TCR comes from a human donor in good health. Some libraries in this study had Jurkat cell RNA spiked in. CDR3 in DNA: TGCGCCAGCAGCCAAGCCGGACAGGGTATCATCTATCCACCCCTCCACTTT. Residues: CASSQAGQGIIYPPLHF.